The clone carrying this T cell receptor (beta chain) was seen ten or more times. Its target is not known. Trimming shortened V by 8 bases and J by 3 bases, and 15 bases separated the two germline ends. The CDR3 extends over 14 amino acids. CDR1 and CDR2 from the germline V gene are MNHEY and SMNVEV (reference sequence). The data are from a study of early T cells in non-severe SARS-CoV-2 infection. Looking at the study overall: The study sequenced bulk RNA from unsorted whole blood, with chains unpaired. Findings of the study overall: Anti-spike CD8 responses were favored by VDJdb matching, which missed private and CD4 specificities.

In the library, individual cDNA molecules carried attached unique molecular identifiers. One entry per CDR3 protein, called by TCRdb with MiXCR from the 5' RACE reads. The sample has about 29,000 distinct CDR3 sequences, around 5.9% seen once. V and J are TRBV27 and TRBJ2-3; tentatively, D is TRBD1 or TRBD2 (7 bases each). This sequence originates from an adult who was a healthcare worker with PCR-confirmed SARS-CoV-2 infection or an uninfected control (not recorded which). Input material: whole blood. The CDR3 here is CASHRGGLTDTQYF. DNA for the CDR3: TGTGCCAGCCACAGGGGAGGGTTGACAGATACGCAGTATTTT.